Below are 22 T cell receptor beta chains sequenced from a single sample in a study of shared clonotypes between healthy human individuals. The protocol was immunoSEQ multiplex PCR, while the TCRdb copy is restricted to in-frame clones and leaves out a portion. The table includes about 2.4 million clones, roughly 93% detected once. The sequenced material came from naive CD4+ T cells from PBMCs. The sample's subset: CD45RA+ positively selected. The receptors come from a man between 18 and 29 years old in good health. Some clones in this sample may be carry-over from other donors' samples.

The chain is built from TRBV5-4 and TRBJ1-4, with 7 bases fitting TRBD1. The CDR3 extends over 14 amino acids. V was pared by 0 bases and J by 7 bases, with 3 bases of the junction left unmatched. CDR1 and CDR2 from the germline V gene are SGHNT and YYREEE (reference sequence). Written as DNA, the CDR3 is TGTGCCAGCAGCTTGGGAGGGACAGCTGAAAAACTGTTTTTT. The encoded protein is CASSLGGTAEKLFF.

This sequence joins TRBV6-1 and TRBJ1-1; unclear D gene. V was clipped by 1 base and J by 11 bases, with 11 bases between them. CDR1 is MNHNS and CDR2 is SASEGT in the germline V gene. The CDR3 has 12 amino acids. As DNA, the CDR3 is TGTGCCAGCAGTGAAGTATGGCTTTGGGCTTTCTTT. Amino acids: CASSEVWLWAFF.

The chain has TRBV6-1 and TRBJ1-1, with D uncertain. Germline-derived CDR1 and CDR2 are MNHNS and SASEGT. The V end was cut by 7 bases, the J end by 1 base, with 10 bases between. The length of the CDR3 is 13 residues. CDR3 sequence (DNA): TGTGCCAGCAACGCCAGGCCGAACACTGAAGCTTTCTTT. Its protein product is CASNARPNTEAFF.

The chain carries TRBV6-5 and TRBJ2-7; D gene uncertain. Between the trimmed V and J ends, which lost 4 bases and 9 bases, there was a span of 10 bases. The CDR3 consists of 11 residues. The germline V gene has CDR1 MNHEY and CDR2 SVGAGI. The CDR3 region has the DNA TGTGCCAGCAGTTTATTCAACACGCAGTACTTC. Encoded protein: CASSLFNTQYF.

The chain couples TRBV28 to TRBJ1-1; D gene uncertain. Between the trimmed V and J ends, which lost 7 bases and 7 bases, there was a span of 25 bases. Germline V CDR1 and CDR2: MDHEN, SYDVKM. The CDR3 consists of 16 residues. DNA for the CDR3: TGTGCCAGCACCGCCACGAGACAATTGATCCCACTTGAAGCTTTCTTT. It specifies CASTATRQLIPLEAFF.

CDR3 in DNA: TGTGCCAGCAGCTTTTATACTACATTCACAGATACGCAGTATTTT. Translation: CASSFYTTFTDTQYF. The chain couples TRBV7-9 to TRBJ2-3; D is uncertain. Deletions cut 3 bases from V and 2 bases from J, with 12 bases between. The CDR3 spans 15 residues. The V gene's germline CDR1 is SEHNR and CDR2 FQNEAQ (reference sequence).

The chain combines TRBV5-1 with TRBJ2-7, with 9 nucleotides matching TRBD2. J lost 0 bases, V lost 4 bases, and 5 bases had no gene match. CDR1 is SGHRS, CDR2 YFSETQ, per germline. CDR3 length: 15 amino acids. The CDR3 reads CASSVQAGGSYEQYF. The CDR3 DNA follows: TGCGCCAGCAGCGTCCAAGCGGGGGGCTCCTACGAGCAGTACTTC.

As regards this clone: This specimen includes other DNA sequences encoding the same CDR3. The CDR3 sequence: CASGLAGGNEQFF. The CDR3 bases are TGTGCCAGCGGACTAGCGGGAGGTAATGAGCAGTTCTTC. The J gene is TRBJ2-1, the V gene TRBV27; 14 bases align to TRBD2. This CDR3 spans 13 amino acids. V shed 8 bases and J 7 bases; nucleotides not matched to a gene: 1. In germline, CDR1 is MNHEY, CDR2 SMNVEV (reference sequence).

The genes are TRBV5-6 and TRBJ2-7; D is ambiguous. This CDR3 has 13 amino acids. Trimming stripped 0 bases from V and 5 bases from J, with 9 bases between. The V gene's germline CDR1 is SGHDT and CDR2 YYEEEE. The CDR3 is CASSLGGMDEQYF. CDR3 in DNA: TGTGCCAGCAGCTTGGGGGGAATGGACGAGCAGTACTTC.

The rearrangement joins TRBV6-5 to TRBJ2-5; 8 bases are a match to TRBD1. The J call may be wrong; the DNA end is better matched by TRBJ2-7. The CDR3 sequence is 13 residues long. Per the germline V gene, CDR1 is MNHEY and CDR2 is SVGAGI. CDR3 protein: CASSRTGSYEQYF. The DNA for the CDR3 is TGTGCCAGCAGTCGGACAGGGTCCTACGAGCAGTACTTC.

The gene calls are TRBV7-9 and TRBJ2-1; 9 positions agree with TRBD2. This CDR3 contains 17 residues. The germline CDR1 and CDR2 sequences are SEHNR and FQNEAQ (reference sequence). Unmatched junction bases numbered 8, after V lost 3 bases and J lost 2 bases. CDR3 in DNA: TGTGCCAGCAGCTTTCCGACTAGCGGACCTACCTACAATGAGCAGTTCTTC. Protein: CASSFPTSGPTYNEQFF.

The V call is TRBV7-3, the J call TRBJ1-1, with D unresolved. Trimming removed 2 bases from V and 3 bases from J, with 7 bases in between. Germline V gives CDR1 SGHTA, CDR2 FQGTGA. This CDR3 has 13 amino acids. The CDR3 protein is CASSLFFHTEAFF. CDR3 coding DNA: TGTGCCAGCAGCTTATTCTTCCACACTGAAGCTTTCTTT.

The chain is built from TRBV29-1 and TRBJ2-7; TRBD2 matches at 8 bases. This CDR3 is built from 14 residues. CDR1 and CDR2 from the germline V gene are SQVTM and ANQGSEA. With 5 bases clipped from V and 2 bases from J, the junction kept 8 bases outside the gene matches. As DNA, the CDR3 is TGCAGCGTTAAAGCCGGGACTAGAGCCTACGAGCAGTACTTC. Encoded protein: CSVKAGTRAYEQYF.

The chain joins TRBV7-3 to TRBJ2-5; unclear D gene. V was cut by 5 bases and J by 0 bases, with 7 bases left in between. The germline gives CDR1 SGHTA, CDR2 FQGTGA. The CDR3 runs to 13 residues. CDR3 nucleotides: TGTGCCAGCAGCAAAAACTACCAAGAGACCCAGTACTTC. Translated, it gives CASSKNYQETQYF.

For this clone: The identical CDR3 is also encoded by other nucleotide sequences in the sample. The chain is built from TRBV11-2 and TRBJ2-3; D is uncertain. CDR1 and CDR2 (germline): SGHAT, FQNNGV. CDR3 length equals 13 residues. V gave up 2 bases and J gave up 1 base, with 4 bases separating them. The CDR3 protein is CASSLPGTDTQYF. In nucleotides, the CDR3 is TGTGCCAGCAGCTTACCTGGCACAGATACGCAGTATTTT.

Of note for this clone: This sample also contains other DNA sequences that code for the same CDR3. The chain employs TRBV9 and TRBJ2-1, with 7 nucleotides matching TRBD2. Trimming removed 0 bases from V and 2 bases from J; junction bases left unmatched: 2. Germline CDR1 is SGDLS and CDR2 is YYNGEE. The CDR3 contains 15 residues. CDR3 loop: CASSVGGTTYNEQFF. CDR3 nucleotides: TGTGCCAGCAGCGTAGGGGGGACTACCTACAATGAGCAGTTCTTC.

CDR3 region: CASTASGTDTQYF. For the CDR3, the DNA is TGTGCCAGCACCGCTAGCGGCACAGATACGCAGTATTTT. The chain has TRBV6-6 and TRBJ2-3, with D tentatively TRBD2 (6 bases). The germline V gene has CDR1 MNHNY and CDR2 SVGAGI (reference sequence). CDR3 length equals 13 residues. V was trimmed by 7 bases and J by 1 base, leaving 9 bases between them.

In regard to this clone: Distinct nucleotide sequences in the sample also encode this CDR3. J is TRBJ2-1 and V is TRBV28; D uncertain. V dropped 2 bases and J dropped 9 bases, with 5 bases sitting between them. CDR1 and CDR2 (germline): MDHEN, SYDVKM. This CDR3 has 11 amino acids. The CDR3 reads CASSLAVEQFF. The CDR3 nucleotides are TGTGCCAGCAGTTTAGCCGTTGAGCAGTTCTTC.

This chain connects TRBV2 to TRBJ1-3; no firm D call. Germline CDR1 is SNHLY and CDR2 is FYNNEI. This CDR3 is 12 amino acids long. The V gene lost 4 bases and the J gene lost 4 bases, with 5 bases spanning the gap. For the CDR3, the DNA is TGTGCCAGCAGTGGTCGGGGAAACACCATATATTTT. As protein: CASSGRGNTIYF.

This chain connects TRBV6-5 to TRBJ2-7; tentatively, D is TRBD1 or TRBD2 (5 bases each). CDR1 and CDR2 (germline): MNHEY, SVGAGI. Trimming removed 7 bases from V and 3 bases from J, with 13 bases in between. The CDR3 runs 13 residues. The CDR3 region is CASKRQGVYEQYF. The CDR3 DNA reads TGTGCCAGCAAGCGTCAGGGAGTCTACGAGCAGTACTTC.

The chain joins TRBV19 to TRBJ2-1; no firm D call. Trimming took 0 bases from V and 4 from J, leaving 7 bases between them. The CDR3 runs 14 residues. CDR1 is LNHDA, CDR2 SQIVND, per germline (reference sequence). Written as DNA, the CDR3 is TGTGCCAGTAGTATAGATCTGGGATACAATGAGCAGTTCTTC. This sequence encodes CASSIDLGYNEQFF.

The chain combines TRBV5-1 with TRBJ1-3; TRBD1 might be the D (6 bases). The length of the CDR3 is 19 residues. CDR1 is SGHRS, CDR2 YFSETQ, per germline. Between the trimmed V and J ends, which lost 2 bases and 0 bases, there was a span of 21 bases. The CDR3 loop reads CASSFFPQGQRSSGNTIYF. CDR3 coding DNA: TGCGCCAGCAGCTTTTTCCCCCAGGGGCAGAGGAGCTCTGGAAACACCATATATTTT.